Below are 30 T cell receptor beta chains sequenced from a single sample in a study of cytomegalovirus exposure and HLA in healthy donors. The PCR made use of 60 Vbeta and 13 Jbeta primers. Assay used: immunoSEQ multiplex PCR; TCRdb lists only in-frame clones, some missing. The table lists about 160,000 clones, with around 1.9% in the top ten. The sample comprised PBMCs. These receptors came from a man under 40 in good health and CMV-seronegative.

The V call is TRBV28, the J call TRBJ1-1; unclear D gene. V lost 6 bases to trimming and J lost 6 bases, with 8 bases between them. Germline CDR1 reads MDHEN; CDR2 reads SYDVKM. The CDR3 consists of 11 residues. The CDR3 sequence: CASSRVAEAFF. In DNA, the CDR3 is TGTGCCAGCAGCCGAGTAGCTGAAGCTTTCTTT. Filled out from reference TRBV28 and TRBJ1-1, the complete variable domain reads DVKVTQSSRYLVKRTGEKVFLECVQDMDHENMFWYRQDPGLGLRLIYFSYDVKMKEKGDIPEGYSVSREKKERFSLILESASTNQTSMYLCASSRVAEAFFGQGTRLTVV.

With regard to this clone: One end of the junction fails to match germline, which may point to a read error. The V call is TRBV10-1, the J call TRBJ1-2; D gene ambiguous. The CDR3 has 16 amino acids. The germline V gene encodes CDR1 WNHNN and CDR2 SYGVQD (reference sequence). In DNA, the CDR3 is TGCGTCAGCAGCCCTGCCCAACTTGGAGGAGACTATGGCTACACCTTC. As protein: CVSSPAQLGGDYGYTF.

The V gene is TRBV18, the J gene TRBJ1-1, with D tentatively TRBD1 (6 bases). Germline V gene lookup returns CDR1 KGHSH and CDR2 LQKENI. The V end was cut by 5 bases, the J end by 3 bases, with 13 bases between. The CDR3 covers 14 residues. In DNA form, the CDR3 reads TGTGCCAGCTCATCGAGACAGGCGGACACTGAAGCTTTCTTT. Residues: CASSSRQADTEAFF. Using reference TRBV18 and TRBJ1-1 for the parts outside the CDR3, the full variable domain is NAGVMQNPRHLVRRRGQEARLRCSPMKGHSHVYWYRQLPEEGLKFMVYLQKENIIDESGMPKERFSAEFPKEGPSILRIQQVVRGDSAAYFCASSSRQADTEAFFGQGTRLTVV.

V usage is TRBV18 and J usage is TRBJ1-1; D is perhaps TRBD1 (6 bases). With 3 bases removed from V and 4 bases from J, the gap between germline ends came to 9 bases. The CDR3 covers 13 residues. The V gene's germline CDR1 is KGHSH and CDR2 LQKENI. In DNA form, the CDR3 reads TGTGCCAGCTCACCCGGACAGCTCACTGAAGCTTTCTTT. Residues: CASSPGQLTEAFF.

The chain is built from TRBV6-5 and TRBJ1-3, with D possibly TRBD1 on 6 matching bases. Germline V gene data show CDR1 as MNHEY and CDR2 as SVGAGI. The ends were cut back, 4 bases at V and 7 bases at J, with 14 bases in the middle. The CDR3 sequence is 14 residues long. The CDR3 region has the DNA TGTGCCAGCAGTTCGCCCAGGGGTGGGAACACCATATATTTT. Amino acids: CASSSPRGGNTIYF.

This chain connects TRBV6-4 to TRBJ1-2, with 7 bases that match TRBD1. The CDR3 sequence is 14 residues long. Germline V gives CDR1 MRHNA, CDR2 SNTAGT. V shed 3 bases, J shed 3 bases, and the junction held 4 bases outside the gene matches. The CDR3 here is CASSEGGGHYGYTF. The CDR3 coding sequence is TGTGCCAGCAGTGAAGGAGGGGGCCACTATGGCTACACCTTC.

The CDR3 bases are TGTGCCAGCAGCAGACCGGGACTGGACTATGGCTACACCTTC. This encodes CASSRPGLDYGYTF. The rearrangement uses TRBV28 and TRBJ1-2; possibly TRBD1 for D (5 bases). Germline lookup yields CDR1 MDHEN and CDR2 SYDVKM. V dropped 6 bases and J dropped 3 bases, with 14 bases sitting between them. The length of the CDR3 is 14 residues.

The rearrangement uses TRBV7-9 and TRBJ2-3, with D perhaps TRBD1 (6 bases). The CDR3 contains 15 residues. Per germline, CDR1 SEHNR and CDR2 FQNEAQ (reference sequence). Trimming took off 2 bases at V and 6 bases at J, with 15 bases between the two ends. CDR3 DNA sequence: TGTGCCAGCAGCTTACGGCTCACAGGGACCGATACGCAGTATTTT. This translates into CASSLRLTGTDTQYF.

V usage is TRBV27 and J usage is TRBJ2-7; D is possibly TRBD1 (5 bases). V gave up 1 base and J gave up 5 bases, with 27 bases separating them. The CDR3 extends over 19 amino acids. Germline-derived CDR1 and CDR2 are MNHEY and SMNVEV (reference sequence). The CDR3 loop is CASSLLVGRASPGVDEQYF. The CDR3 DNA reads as TGTGCCAGCAGTTTATTAGTGGGCAGGGCCAGCCCTGGAGTGGACGAGCAGTACTTC.

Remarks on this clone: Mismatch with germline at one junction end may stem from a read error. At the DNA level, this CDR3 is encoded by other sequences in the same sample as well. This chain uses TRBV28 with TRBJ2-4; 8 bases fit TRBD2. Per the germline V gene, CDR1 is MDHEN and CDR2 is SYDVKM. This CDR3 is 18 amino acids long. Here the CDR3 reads CASSKDGRTSLAKNIQYF. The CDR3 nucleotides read TGTGCTAGCAGCAAAGACGGGCGGACTAGCCTTGCCAAAAACATTCAGTACTTC.

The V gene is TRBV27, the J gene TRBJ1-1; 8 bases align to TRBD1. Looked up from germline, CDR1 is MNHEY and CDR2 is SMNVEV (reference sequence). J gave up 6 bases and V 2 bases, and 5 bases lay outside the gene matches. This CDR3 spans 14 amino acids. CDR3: CASSLLRTGSEAFF. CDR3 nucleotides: TGTGCCAGCAGTTTACTCCGGACAGGGTCTGAAGCTTTCTTT.

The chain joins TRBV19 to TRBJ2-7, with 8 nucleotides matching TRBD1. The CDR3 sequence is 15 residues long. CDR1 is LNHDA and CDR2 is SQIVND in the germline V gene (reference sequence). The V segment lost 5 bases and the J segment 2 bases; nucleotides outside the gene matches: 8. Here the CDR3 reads CASSRDRGATYEQYF. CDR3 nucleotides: TGTGCCAGTAGTCGAGACAGGGGCGCAACCTACGAGCAGTACTTC.

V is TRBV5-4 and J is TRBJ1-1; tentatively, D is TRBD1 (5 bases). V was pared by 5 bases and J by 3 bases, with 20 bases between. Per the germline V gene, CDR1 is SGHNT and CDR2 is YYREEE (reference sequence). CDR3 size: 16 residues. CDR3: CASRSLMYGQDTEAFF. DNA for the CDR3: TGTGCCAGCAGAAGCTTAATGTACGGACAAGACACTGAAGCTTTCTTT.

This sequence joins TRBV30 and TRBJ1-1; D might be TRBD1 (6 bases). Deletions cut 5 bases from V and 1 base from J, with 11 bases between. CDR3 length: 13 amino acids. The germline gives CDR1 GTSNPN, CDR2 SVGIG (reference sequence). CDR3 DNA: TGTGCCTGGTCTGGACAGCCGAACACTGAAGCTTTCTTT. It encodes CAWSGQPNTEAFF.

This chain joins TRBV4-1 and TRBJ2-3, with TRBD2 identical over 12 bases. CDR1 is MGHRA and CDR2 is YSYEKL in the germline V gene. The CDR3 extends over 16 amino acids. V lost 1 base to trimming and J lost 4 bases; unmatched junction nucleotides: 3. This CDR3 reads CASSQVLAGGADTQYF. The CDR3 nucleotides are TGCGCCAGCAGCCAAGTACTAGCGGGAGGCGCAGATACGCAGTATTTT.

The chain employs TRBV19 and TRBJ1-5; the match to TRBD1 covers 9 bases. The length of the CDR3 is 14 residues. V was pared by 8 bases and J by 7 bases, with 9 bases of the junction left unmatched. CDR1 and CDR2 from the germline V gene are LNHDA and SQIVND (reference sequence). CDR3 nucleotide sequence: TGTGCCAGTGAGAGGGGGACAGGGTCCCAGCCCCAGCATTTT. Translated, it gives CASERGTGSQPQHF. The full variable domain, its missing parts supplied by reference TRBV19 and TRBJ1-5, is DGGITQSPKYLFRKEGQNVTLSCEQNLNHDAMYWYRQDPGQGLRLIYYSQIVNDFQKGDIAEGYSVSREKKESFPLTVTSAQKNPTAFYLCASERGTGSQPQHFGDGTRLSIL.

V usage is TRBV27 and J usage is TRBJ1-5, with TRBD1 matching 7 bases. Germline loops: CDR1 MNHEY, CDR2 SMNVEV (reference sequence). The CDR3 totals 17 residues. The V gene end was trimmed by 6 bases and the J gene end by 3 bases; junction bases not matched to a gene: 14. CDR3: CASSLRGFTGDNQPQHF. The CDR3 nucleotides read TGTGCCAGCAGCCTTAGGGGATTTACAGGGGACAATCAGCCCCAGCATTTT.

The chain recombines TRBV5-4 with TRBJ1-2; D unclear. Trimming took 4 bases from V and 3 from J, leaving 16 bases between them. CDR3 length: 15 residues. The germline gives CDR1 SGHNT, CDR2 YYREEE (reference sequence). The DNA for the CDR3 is TGTGCCAGCAGCCCCGGGGAAGGGTCGGACTATGGCTACACCTTC. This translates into CASSPGEGSDYGYTF.

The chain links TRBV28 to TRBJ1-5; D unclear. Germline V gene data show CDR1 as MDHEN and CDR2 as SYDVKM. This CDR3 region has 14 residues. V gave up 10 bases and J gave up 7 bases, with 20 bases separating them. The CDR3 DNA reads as TGTGCCACCTTCTTGTGGAGTTCCCCCCAGCCCCAGCATTTT. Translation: CATFLWSSPQPQHF.

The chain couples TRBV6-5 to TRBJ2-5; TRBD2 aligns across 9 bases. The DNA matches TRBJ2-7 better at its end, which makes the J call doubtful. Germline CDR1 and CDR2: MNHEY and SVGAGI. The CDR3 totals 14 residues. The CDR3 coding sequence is TGTGCCAGCAGTTACGATAGCGGGAGCTACGAGCAGTACTTC. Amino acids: CASSYDSGSYEQYF.

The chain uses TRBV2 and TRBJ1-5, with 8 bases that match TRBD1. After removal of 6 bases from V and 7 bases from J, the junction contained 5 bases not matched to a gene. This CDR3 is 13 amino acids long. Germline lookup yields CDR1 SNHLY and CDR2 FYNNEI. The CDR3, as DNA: TGTGCCAGCAGCGGAGACAGGGGACAGCCCCAGCATTTT. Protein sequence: CASSGDRGQPQHF.

CDR3 DNA sequence: TGTGCCAGCAGCCCTATAGGGACTAGCGGGAGGTTGTTCTTC. Encoded protein: CASSPIGTSGRLFF. The chain employs TRBV6-6 and TRBJ2-1, with TRBD2 matching 15 bases. The germline gives CDR1 MNHNY, CDR2 SVGAGI (reference sequence). Trimming took 6 bases from V and 15 from J; bases not matched to a gene: 9. The CDR3 is made up of 14 amino acids.

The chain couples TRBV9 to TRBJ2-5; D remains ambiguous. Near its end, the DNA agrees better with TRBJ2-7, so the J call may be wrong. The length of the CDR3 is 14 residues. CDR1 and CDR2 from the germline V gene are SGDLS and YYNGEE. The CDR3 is CASSVASSPYEQYF. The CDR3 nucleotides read TGTGCCAGCAGCGTAGCGTCTTCCCCCTACGAGCAGTACTTC.

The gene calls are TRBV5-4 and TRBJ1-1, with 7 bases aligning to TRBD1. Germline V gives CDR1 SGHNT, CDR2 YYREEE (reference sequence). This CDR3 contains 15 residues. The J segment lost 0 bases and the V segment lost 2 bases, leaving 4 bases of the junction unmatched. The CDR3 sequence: CASSFRGQLNTEAFF. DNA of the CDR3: TGTGCCAGCAGCTTTAGGGGACAGTTGAACACTGAAGCTTTCTTT.

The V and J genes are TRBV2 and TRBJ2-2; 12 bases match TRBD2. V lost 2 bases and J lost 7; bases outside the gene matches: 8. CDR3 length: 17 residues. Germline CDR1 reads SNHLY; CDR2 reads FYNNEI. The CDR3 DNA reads TGTGCCAGCAGTGAATATAGACTAGCGGGAGCGGGCGGGGAGCTGTTTTTT. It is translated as CASSEYRLAGAGGELFF. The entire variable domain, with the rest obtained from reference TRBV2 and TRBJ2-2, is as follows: EPEVTQTPSHQVTQMGQEVILRCVPISNHLYFYWYRQILGQKVEFLVSFYNNEISEKSEIFDDQFSVERPDGSNFTLKIRSTKLEDSAMYFCASSEYRLAGAGGELFFGEGSRLTVL.

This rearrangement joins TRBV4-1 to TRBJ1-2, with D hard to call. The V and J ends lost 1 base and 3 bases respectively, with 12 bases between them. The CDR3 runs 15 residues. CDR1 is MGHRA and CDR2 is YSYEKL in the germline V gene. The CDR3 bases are TGCGCCAGCAGCCAAGCAGGTCTATCGTACTATGGCTACACCTTC. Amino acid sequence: CASSQAGLSYYGYTF.

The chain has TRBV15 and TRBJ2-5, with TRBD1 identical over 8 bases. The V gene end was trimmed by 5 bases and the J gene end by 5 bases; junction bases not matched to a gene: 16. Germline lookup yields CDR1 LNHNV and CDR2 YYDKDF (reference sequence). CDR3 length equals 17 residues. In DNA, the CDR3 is TGTGCCACCAGCCCAGGGGGCAGCCACCGTCTCTACGAGACCCAGTACTTC. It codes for CATSPGGSHRLYETQYF.

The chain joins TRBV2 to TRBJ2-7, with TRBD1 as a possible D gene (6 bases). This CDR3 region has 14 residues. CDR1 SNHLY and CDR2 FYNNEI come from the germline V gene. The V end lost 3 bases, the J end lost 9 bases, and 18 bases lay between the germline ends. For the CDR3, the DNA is TGTGCCAGCAGTGACACGCCCAGGGGTTCGGGGCAGTACTTC. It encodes CASSDTPRGSGQYF.

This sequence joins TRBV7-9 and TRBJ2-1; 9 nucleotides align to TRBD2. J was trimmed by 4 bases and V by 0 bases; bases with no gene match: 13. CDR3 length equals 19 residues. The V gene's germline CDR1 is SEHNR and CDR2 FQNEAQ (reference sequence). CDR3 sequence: CASSLAWETPTSGYNEQFF. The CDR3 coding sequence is TGTGCCAGCAGCTTAGCCTGGGAGACTCCGACTAGCGGATACAATGAGCAGTTCTTC.

This chain's CDR3 is CASRSQGIYEQYF. The CDR3 DNA sequence: TGTGCCAGCAGATCACAGGGTATCTACGAGCAGTACTTC. This rearrangement joins TRBV27 to TRBJ2-7; TRBD1 is a possible D gene (6 bases). This CDR3 has 13 amino acids. Germline assignment: CDR1 MNHEY and CDR2 SMNVEV (reference sequence). The ends were cut back, 6 bases at V and 3 bases at J, with 12 bases in the middle.